Listed below are T cell receptor beta chains from one sample, sequenced in a study of blood T cell repertoires in COVID-19. Produced via immunoSEQ multiplex PCR; TCRdb's table is partial and in-frame only. The table includes just over 300,000 clones, about 87% detected once. Material for sequencing was PBMCs or T cells enriched from blood (not recorded which). Source of these receptors: a woman younger than 30 who had recovered from COVID-19. The CDR3 runs from the conserved cysteine through the conserved F or W. A D gene is named only where the DNA matches it firmly. Only part of the rows carry a size: once, few, many, or a class if the clone is expanded.

j_call: TRBJ2-5
d_call: .
v_call: TRBV4-3
clone_size: .
cdr3_length: 16
cdr3_nt: TGCGCCAGCAGCCAACTCCCCGGGGGATTCCAAGAGACCCAGTACTTC
cdr3_aa: CASSQLPGGFQETQYF

j_call: TRBJ1-2
d_call: TRBD1
v_call: TRBV7-2
clone_size: .
cdr3_length: 13
cdr3_nt: TGTGCCAGCAGCACCGGACAGGATAGTGGCTACACCTTC
cdr3_aa: CASSTGQDSGYTF

j_call: TRBJ1-6
d_call: TRBD1
v_call: TRBV7-2
clone_size: .
cdr3_length: 15
cdr3_nt: TGTGCCAGCAGCCCGACGGGACAGGGAAATTCACCCCTCCACTTT
cdr3_aa: CASSPTGQGNSPLHF

j_call: TRBJ1-1
d_call: .
v_call: TRBV9
clone_size: .
cdr3_length: 13
cdr3_nt: TGTGCCAGCAGCGTATCAACCGGGACTGAAGCTTTCTTT
cdr3_aa: CASSVSTGTEAFF

j_call: TRBJ1-4
d_call: TRBD1
v_call: TRBV7-9
clone_size: few
cdr3_length: 14
cdr3_nt: TGTGCCAGCAGCCTAGGACAGGGAGGTGAAAAACTGTTTTTT
cdr3_aa: CASSLGQGGEKLFF

j_call: TRBJ2-5
d_call: .
v_call: TRBV13
clone_size: .
cdr3_length: 15
cdr3_nt: TGTGCCAGCAGCCTAGCCGGCGGGACAGCTAAGACCCAGTACTTC
cdr3_aa: CASSLAGGTAKTQYF

j_call: TRBJ2-1
d_call: TRBD2
v_call: TRBV20-1
clone_size: .
cdr3_length: 13
cdr3_nt: TGCAGTGCTAGTGGGCTAGCGGACAATGAGCAGTTCTTC
cdr3_aa: CSASGLADNEQFF

j_call: TRBJ2-5
d_call: .
v_call: TRBV4-1
clone_size: .
cdr3_length: 16
cdr3_nt: TGCGCCAGCAGCCGGAATGATGGGAGAGGTCGGGAGACCCAGTACTTC
cdr3_aa: CASSRNDGRGRETQYF

j_call: TRBJ1-1
d_call: .
v_call: TRBV3-1/TRBV3-2
clone_size: .
cdr3_length: 15
cdr3_nt: TGTGCCAGCAGCCAAGATCCGGGGGACAACACTGAAGCTTTCTTT
cdr3_aa: CASSQDPGDNTEAFF

j_call: TRBJ2-7
d_call: TRBD1
v_call: TRBV27
clone_size: .
cdr3_length: 17
cdr3_nt: TGTGCCAGCAGCCGAATTTTTACGGGACAGGACTCCTACGAGCAGTACTTC
cdr3_aa: CASSRIFTGQDSYEQYF

j_call: TRBJ1-3
d_call: TRBD1
v_call: TRBV18
clone_size: .
cdr3_length: 14
cdr3_nt: TGTGCCAGCCAGGACAGGGATCCTGGAAACACCATATATTTT
cdr3_aa: CASQDRDPGNTIYF

j_call: TRBJ2-2
d_call: TRBD2
v_call: TRBV7-7
clone_size: few
cdr3_length: 17
cdr3_nt: TGTGCCAGCAGCCGACTAGCGGGAGTATCGGACACCGGGGAGCTGTTTTTT
cdr3_aa: CASSRLAGVSDTGELFF

j_call: TRBJ2-3
d_call: TRBD1
v_call: TRBV2
clone_size: once
cdr3_length: 12
cdr3_nt: TGTGCCAGCAGAGGACAGGGAGATACGCAGTATTTT
cdr3_aa: CASRGQGDTQYF

j_call: TRBJ1-5
d_call: .
v_call: TRBV5-1
clone_size: .
cdr3_length: 16
cdr3_nt: TGCGCCAGCAGCTTGGGGGCGGACTATAGCAATCAGCCCCAGCATTTT
cdr3_aa: CASSLGADYSNQPQHF

j_call: TRBJ1-2
d_call: .
v_call: TRBV25-1
clone_size: .
cdr3_length: 16
cdr3_nt: TGTGCCAGCAGTGAGCTACGAGGGTGGCGCATTGAGGGCTACACCTTC
cdr3_aa: CASSELRGWRIEGYTF

j_call: TRBJ2-4
d_call: .
v_call: TRBV15
clone_size: few
cdr3_length: 17
cdr3_nt: TGTGCCACCAGCAGGCCAGCTTTGAGGGTTGTCGGAAACATTCAGTACTTC
cdr3_aa: CATSRPALRVVGNIQYF